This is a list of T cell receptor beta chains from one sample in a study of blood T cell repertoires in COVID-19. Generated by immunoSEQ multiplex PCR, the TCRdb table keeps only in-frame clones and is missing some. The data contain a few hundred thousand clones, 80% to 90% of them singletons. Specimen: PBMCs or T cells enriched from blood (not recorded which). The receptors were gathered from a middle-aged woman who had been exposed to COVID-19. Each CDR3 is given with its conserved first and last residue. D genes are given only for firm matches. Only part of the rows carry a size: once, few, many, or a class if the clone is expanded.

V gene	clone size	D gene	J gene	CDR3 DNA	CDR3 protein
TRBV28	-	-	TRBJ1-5	TGTGCCAGCAGTTTAATCAGGGCTCAGGTCAATCAGCCCCAGCATTTT	CASSLIRAQVNQPQHF
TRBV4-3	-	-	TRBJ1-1	TGCGCCAGCAGCCACGCACATACCACTGAAGCTTTCTTT	CASSHAHTTEAFF
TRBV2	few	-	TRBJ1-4	TGTGCCAGAAGCGGAGGTACGAATGTTGGGGAAAAACTGTTTTTT	CARSGGTNVGEKLFF
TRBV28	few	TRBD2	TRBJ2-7	TGTGCCAGCGGTAGAGGCGGGGGCTCCTACGAGCAGTACTTC	CASGRGGGSYEQYF
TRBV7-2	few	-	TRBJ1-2	TGTGCCAGCAGTTCCTCAGGGGAAAATGTCGGGGGCTACACCTTC	CASSSSGENVGGYTF
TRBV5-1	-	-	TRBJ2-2	TGTGCCAGCAGCTTGGGTTTTCATAGTACCACCGGGGAGCTGTTTTTT	CASSLGFHSTTGELFF
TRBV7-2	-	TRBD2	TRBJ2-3	TGTGCCAGCAGATCAACTAGCGGCGTAAACACAGATACGCAGTATTTT	CASRSTSGVNTDTQYF
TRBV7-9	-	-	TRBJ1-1	TGTGCCAGCAGCTTAGGCCGGTACCGCAGGGGCTCGAACACTGAAGCTTTCTTT	CASSLGRYRRGSNTEAFF
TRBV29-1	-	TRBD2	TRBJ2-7	TGCAGCGCACTAGCGGGGGACTACGAGCAGTACTTC	CSALAGDYEQYF
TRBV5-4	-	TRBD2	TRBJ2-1	TGTGCCAGCAGCTTCGGCGGGGGTCTTCACCCGGAAGAGCAGTTCTTC	CASSFGGGLHPEEQFF
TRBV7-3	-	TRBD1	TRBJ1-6	TGTGCCAGCAGCTTAGGACAGGGTACCTCACCCCTCCACTTT	CASSLGQGTSPLHF
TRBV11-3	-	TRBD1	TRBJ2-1	TGTGCCAGCAGCTTAGCGGCAGGGGGTTGGTATGAGCAGTTCTTC	CASSLAAGGWYEQFF
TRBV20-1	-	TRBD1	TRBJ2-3	TGCAGTAAGAAAGGGGGCGGTACGCAGTATTTT	CSKKGGGTQYF
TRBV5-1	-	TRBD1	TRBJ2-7	TGCGCCAGCAGCGGAGGGACAGGGATGTCAAGCGAGCAGTACTTC	CASSGGTGMSSEQYF
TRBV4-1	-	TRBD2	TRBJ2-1	TGCGCCAGCAGCCCACTAGCGAAGAGCTCCTACAATGAGCAGTTCTTC	CASSPLAKSSYNEQFF
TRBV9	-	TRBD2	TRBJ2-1	TGTGCCAGCAGCCCCCGGGGACTAGCGGGACGAACCTACAATGAGCAGTTCTTC	CASSPRGLAGRTYNEQFF
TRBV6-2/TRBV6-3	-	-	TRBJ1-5	TGTGCCAGCAGTTACTCGCAGGGCGGCAATCAGCCCCAGCATTTT	CASSYSQGGNQPQHF
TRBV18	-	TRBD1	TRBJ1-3	TGTGCCAGCTCACGGGGACAGGAGTACTCTGGAAACACCATATATTTT	CASSRGQEYSGNTIYF
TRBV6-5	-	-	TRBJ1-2	TGTGCCAGCACGGCAGGGGTTAACTATGGCTACACCTTC	CASTAGVNYGYTF
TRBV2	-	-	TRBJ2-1	TGTGCCAGCGCGTACTACAATGAGCAGTTCTTC	CASAYYNEQFF
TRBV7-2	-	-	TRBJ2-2	TGTGCCAGCAGCTTAGTAGCCAACACCGGGGAGCTGTTTTTT	CASSLVANTGELFF
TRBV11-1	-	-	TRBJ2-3	TGTGCCAGCAGCATTGACAGGATATCGCCAGATACGCAGTATTTT	CASSIDRISPDTQYF
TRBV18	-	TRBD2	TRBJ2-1	TGTGCCAGCTCTCCGACTAGCGGAAATTACAATGAGCAGTTCTTC	CASSPTSGNYNEQFF
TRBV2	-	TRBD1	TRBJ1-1	TGTGCCAGCAGTCCTATGACAGGGAACCGCCTGAGCCTTGAAGCTTTCTTT	CASSPMTGNRLSLEAFF
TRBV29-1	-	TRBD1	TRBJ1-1	TGCAGCGGTATCTCCAGGACAGGGTTCGAGGGGGAAGCTTTCTTT	CSGISRTGFEGEAFF
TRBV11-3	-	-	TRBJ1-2	TGTGCCAGCAGCCGACTATTCCCCGATTATGGCTACACCTTC	CASSRLFPDYGYTF
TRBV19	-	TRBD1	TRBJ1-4	TGTGCCAGTAGTATAGGGGCGGGACAGCATGAAAAACTGTTTTTT	CASSIGAGQHEKLFF
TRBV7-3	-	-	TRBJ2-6	TGTGCCAGCAGCTTCCCTAAACTTACTGGGGCCAACGTCCTGACTTTC	CASSFPKLTGANVLTF